These 7 T cell receptor beta chains originate from one sample sequenced in a study of lymphopenia after photon versus proton radiotherapy (dated by TCRdb to the late 2010s). The library was generated by the immunoSEQ multiplex PCR assay. TCRdb re-hosts the immuneACCESS table, in-frame sequences only. Its copies lack some clones; in the studies checked, an unresolved V gene accounts for under half of them, and the cause for the rest is not known. A total of approximately 23,000 clones appear in this sample, more than 85% of them only once. The top ten clonotypes cover 11% of the sample. The specimen comprised peripheral blood, sampled from a patient treated with proton-based radiotherapy. Receptors were obtained from a man older than 75 with esophageal cancer.

V gene TRBV5-1 combines with J gene TRBJ2-7; D is possibly TRBD2 (6 bases). Trimming shortened V by 5 bases and J by 1 base, and 10 bases separated the two germline ends. The germline V gene encodes CDR1 SGHRS and CDR2 YFSETQ. CDR3 size: 13 residues. CDR3 coding DNA: TGCGCCAGCAGAATAGCGGAGTCCTACGAGCAGTACTTC. Translated, it gives CASRIAESYEQYF. The variable domain in full, with the rest retrieved from reference TRBV5-1 and TRBJ2-7, is KAGVTQTPRYLIKTRGQQVTLSCSPISGHRSVSWYQQTPGQGLQFLFEYFSETQRNKGNFPGRFSGRQFSNSRSEMNVSTLELGDSALYLCASRIAESYEQYFGPGTRLTVT.

Comments on this clone: Additional DNA sequences in this sample encode the identical CDR3. V gene TRBV25-1 combines with J gene TRBJ1-5; the D gene is possibly TRBD1 (5 bases). This CDR3 spans 14 amino acids. The ends were cut back, 5 bases at V and 1 base at J, with 9 bases in the middle. Germline lookup yields CDR1 MGHDK and CDR2 SYGVNS. For the CDR3, the DNA is TGTGCCAGCAGTCCCGGGGGAAGCAATCAGCCCCAGCATTTT. This sequence encodes CASSPGGSNQPQHF.

The rearrangement links TRBV27 to TRBJ2-3; the match to TRBD2 covers 8 bases. CDR1 MNHEY and CDR2 SMNVEV come from the germline V gene (reference sequence). The CDR3 runs 16 residues. After removal of 7 bases from V and 4 bases from J, the junction contained 13 bases not matched to a gene. The CDR3 loop is CASKNQVAGGADTQYF. The CDR3 DNA is TGTGCCAGCAAAAACCAAGTGGCGGGAGGCGCAGATACGCAGTATTTT.

This clone was counted a single time. This chain links TRBV11-2 with TRBJ1-4; D is possibly TRBD1 (5 bases). V lost 4 bases and J lost 5, with 14 bases in between. CDR3 length: 15 amino acids. The germline V gene has CDR1 SGHAT and CDR2 FQNNGV. CDR3 in DNA: TGTGCCAGCAGCTCCCCAGCGGGGGGGAATGAAAAACTGTTTTTT. The encoded protein is CASSSPAGGNEKLFF.

Only a few counts were recorded for this clone. The rearrangement uses TRBV6-1 and TRBJ1-6; D is ambiguous. Germline CDR1 MNHNS, CDR2 SASEGT. The CDR3 consists of 16 residues. Trimming took 4 bases from V and 0 from J, leaving 10 bases between them. The CDR3 is CASSAGISSYNSPLHF. The CDR3 DNA reads TGTGCCAGCAGTGCGGGGATTAGCTCCTATAATTCACCCCTCCACTTT.

The gene calls are TRBV2 and TRBJ1-5; possibly TRBD1 for D (5 bases). This CDR3 contains 15 residues. The V and J ends lost 2 bases and 5 bases respectively, with 13 bases between them. Per germline, CDR1 SNHLY and CDR2 FYNNEI. The CDR3 DNA reads as TGTGCCAGCAGTGAATCCGCAGGGCGGTATCAGCCCCAGCATTTT. Residues: CASSESAGRYQPQHF.

The CDR3 bases are TGTGCCAGCAGCGTACTGCCGGGACAGACAAGGGGTGAGCAGTTCTTC. This translates into CASSVLPGQTRGEQFF. The chain has TRBV7-9 and TRBJ2-1, with 7 bases matching TRBD1. This CDR3 is 16 amino acids long. The V and J ends lost 5 bases and 9 bases, in that order; junction bases with no gene match: 16. Germline assignment: CDR1 SEHNR and CDR2 FQNEAQ (reference sequence).